The clone carrying this TCR beta chain was found many times. Its antigen is not identified. CDR3 regions were amplified by Arm-PCR using iRepertoire HTBI primers to build TCR beta libraries. One entry per CDR3 protein, called by TCRdb with MiXCR from the multiplex PCR reads. The sample shows about 450,000 distinct CDR3 sequences, about a sixth of them seen only once. The data were obtained in a study of regulatory T cells in long-lasting Graves disease. Across the whole study: Those Graves' patients who were newly diagnosed had been on antithyroid drugs under 3 months. Study outcomes and limitations: With persistent disease, TRBV28, TRBJ1-2 and TRBJ2-5 were the favored segments. Relative to newly diagnosed Graves' patients, persistent ones had lower TCR diversity.

Trimming shortened V by 8 bases and J by 4 bases, and 14 bases separated the two germline ends. The CDR3 spans 14 residues. Documented time point: newly diagnosed GD, antithyroid drugs for less than 3 months. Preparation of the TCR library used RNA extracted from PBMCs. These sequences were also reported in another study, on T cells in Graves' hyperthyroidism and ophthalmopathy.

This chain joins TRBV12-3 or TRBV12-4 and TRBJ2-2, with D perhaps TRBD1 (6 bases). The origin of this receptor is a woman aged 30 to 39 with Graves disease. The material was peripheral blood mononuclear cells (PBMCs), obtained at new diagnosis, from a patient treated with antithyroid drugs. The CDR3 reads CASSRQGTTGELFF. The CDR3 DNA follows: TGTGCCAGCTCAAGGCAGGGGACCACCGGGGAGCTGTTTTTT.